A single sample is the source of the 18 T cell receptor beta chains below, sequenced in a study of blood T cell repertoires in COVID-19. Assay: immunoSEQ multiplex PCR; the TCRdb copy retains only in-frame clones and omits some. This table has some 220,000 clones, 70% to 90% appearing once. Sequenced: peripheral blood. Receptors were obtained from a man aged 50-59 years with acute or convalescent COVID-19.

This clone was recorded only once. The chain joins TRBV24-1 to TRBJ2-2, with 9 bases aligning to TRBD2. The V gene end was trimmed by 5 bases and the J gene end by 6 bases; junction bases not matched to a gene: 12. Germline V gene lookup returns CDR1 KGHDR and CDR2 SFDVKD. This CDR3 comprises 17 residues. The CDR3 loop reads CATSGLAENIGAGELFF. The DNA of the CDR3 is TGTGCCACCAGTGGACTAGCGGAGAATATAGGGGCCGGGGAGCTGTTTTTT.

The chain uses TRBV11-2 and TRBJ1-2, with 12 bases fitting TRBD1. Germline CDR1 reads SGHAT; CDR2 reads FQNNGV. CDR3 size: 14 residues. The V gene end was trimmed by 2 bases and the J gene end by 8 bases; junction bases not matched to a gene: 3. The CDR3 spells CASSLTGQGAGYTF. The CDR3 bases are TGTGCCAGCAGCTTAACGGGACAGGGGGCGGGCTACACCTTC.

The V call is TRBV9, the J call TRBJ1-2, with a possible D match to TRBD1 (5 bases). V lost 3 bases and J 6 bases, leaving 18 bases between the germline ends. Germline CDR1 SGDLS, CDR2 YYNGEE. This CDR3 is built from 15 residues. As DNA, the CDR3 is TGTGCCAGCAGCGCCCCACGGGTAGGGGCTCATGGCTACACCTTC. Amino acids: CASSAPRVGAHGYTF.

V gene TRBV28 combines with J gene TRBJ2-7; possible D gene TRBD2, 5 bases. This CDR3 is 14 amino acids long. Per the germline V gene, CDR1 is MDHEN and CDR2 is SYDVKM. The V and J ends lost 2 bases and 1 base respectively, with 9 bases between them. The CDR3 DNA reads TGTGCCAGCAGTTTAGGACTGAGATCCTACGAGCAGTACTTC. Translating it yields CASSLGLRSYEQYF.

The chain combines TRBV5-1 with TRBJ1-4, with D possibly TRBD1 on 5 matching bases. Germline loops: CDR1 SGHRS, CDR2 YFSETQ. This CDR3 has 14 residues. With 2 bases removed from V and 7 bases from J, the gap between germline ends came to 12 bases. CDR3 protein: CASSFGGEAEKLFF. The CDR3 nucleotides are TGCGCCAGCAGCTTCGGAGGGGAAGCTGAAAAACTGTTTTTT.

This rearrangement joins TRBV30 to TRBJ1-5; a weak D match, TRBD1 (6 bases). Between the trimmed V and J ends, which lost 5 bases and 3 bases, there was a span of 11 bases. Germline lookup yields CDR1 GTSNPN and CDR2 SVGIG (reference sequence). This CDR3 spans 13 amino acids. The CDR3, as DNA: TGTGCCTGGTCCAGGGGCCCCAATCAGCCCCAGCATTTT. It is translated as CAWSRGPNQPQHF. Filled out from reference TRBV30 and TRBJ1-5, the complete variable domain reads SQTIHQWPATLVQPVGSPLSLECTVEGTSNPNLYWYRQAAGRGLQLLFYSVGIGQISSEVPQNLSASRPQDRQFILSSKKLLLSDSGFYLCAWSRGPNQPQHFGDGTRLSIL.

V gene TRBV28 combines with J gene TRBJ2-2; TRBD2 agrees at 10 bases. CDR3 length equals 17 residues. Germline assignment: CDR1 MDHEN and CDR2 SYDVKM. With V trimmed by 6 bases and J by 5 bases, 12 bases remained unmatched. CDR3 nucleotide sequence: TGTGCCAGCAGCCGAGTTGTGCTAGCGGGAGTTACCGGGGAGCTGTTTTTT. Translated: CASSRVVLAGVTGELFF.

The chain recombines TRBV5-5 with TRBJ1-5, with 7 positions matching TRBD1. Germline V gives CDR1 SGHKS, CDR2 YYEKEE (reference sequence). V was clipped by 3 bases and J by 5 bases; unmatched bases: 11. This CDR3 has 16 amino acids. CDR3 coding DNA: TGTGCCAGCAGCTCCGGACAGGCAATCGGTGATCAGCCCCAGCATTTT. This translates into CASSSGQAIGDQPQHF.

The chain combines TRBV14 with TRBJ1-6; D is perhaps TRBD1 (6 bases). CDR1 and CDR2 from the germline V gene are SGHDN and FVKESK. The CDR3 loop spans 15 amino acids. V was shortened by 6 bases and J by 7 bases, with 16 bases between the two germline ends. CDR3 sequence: CASRAQGSWNSPLHF. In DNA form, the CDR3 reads TGTGCCAGCAGGGCACAGGGTAGTTGGAATTCACCCCTCCACTTT.

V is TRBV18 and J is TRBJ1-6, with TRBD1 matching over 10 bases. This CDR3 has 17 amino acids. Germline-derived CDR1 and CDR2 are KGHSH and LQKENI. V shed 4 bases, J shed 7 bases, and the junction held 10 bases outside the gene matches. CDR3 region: CASSLARDRGFNSPLHF. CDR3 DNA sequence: TGTGCCAGCTCACTGGCGAGGGACAGGGGATTCAATTCACCCCTCCACTTT. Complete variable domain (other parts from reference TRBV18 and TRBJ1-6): NAGVMQNPRHLVRRRGQEARLRCSPMKGHSHVYWYRQLPEEGLKFMVYLQKENIIDESGMPKERFSAEFPKEGPSILRIQQVVRGDSAAYFCASSLARDRGFNSPLHFGNGTRLTVT.

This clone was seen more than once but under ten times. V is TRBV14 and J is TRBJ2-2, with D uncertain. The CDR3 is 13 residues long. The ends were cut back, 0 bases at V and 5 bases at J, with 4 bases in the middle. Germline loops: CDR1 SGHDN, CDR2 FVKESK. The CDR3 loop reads CASSQDLTGELFF. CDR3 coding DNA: TGTGCCAGCAGCCAAGACTTAACCGGGGAGCTGTTTTTT.

Here the CDR3 DNA reads TGTGCCAGCAGCAAAGGCAACAGGGTTGAGCAGTTCTTC. This encodes CASSKGNRVEQFF. The chain uses TRBV11-3 and TRBJ2-1, with a weak D call TRBD1 (6 bases). V gave up 5 bases and J gave up 9 bases, with 14 bases separating them. The CDR3 runs 13 residues. Germline loops: CDR1 SGHNT, CDR2 YENEEA. Filled out from reference TRBV11-3 and TRBJ2-1, the complete variable domain reads EAGVVQSPRYKIIEKKQPVAFWCNPISGHNTLYWYLQNLGQGPELLIRYENEEAVDDSQLPKDRFSAERLKGVDSTLKIQPAELGDSAVYLCASSKGNRVEQFFGPGTRLTVL.

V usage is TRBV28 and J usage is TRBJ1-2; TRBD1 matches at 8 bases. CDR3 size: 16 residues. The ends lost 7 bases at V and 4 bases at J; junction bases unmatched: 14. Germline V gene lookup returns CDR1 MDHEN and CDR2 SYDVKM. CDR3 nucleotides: TGTGCCAGCACCAACCCCTCCGTGGACAGGGTCTATGGCTACACCTTC. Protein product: CASTNPSVDRVYGYTF.

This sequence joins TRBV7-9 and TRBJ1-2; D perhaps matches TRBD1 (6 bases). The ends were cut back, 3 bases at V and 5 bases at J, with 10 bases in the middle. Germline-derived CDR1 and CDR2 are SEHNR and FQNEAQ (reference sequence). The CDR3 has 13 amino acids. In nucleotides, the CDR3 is TGTGCCAGCAGCTTTCAGGGGCGATATGGCTACACCTTC. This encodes CASSFQGRYGYTF.

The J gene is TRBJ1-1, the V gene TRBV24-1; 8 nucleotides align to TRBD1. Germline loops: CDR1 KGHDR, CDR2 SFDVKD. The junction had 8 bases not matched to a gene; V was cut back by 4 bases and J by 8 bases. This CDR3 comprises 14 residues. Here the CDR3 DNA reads TGTGCCACCAGTGACCCCGGGACAGGAAACGAAGCTTTCTTT. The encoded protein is CATSDPGTGNEAFF.

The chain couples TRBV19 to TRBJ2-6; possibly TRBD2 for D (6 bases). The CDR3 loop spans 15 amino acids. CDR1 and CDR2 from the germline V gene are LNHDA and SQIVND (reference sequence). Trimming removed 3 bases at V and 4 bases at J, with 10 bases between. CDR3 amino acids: CASSMGGTGANVLTF. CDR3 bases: TGTGCCAGTAGTATGGGGGGAACCGGGGCCAACGTCCTGACTTTC.

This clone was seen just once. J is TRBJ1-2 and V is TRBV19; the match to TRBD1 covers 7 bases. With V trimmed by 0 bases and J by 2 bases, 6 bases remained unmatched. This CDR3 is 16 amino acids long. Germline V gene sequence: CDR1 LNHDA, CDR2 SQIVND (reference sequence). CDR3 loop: CASSIDGTAFNYGYTF. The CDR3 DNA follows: TGTGCCAGTAGTATAGACGGGACAGCGTTCAACTATGGCTACACCTTC.

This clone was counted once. The CDR3 coding sequence is TGCGCCAGCAGTCAGGTTCCGGGACTAGCGGGAGGATGGGAGACCCAGTACTTC. It codes for CASSQVPGLAGGWETQYF. The V and J genes are TRBV4-1 and TRBJ2-5; the match to TRBD2 covers 15 bases. There are 18 residues in the CDR3. V trimming: 6 bases; J trimming: 5 bases; junction bases outside the gene matches: 13. The germline V gene encodes CDR1 MGHRA and CDR2 YSYEKL.